These 30 T cell receptor beta chains originate from one sample sequenced in a study of T cell responses to AZD1222 COVID-19 vaccine. The protocol was immunoSEQ multiplex PCR, while the TCRdb copy is restricted to in-frame clones and leaves out a portion. The repertoire has 140,000 to 150,000 clones, around nine tenths of them found once; the top ten carry about 3.8%. The material sequenced was peripheral blood, taken on day 0 of AZD1222 vaccination. The source of these receptors is an adult in good health.

The chain uses TRBV19 and TRBJ2-6, with 9 bases matching TRBD1. Trimming at V came to 5 bases and at J to 2 bases, leaving 10 bases not matched to a gene. CDR1 is LNHDA and CDR2 is SQIVND in the germline V gene (reference sequence). This CDR3 is built from 18 residues. The CDR3 loop is CASSPGTGMGPGANVLTF. CDR3 DNA sequence: TGTGCCAGTAGTCCCGGGACAGGGATGGGGCCTGGGGCCAACGTCCTGACTTTC.

The V and J genes are TRBV25-1 and TRBJ2-1; 13 bases line up with TRBD2. J was trimmed by 2 bases and V by 5 bases; bases with no gene match: 3. The CDR3 length is 16 residues. Germline values: CDR1 MGHDK, CDR2 SYGVNS. CDR3 bases: TGTGCCAGCAGTTTACTAGCGGGAGGGACCTACAATGAGCAGTTCTTC. This sequence encodes CASSLLAGGTYNEQFF.

The chain has TRBV10-2 and TRBJ2-1; 10 bases agree with TRBD2. The CDR3 spans 15 residues. V shed 3 bases, J shed 8 bases, and the junction held 7 bases outside the gene matches. The V gene's germline CDR1 is WSHSY and CDR2 SAAADI. CDR3 amino acids: CASSDPSGSGDEQFF. The CDR3 DNA is TGCGCCAGCAGTGATCCTAGCGGGAGTGGAGATGAGCAGTTCTTC.

The rearrangement links TRBV28 to TRBJ2-5; 10 bases match TRBD2. V trimming: 7 bases; J trimming: 5 bases; junction bases outside the gene matches: 7. Germline-derived CDR1 and CDR2 are MDHEN and SYDVKM. The CDR3 extends over 14 amino acids. CDR3 nucleotide sequence: TGTGCCAGCAAGGCTAGCGGGAGCTCGGAGACCCAGTACTTC. Translated, it gives CASKASGSSETQYF.

The chain carries TRBV18 and TRBJ2-5; D is perhaps TRBD1 or TRBD2 (5 bases each). This CDR3 spans 15 amino acids. With 4 bases removed from V and 1 base from J, the gap between germline ends came to 13 bases. The germline V gene has CDR1 KGHSH and CDR2 LQKENI. CDR3 DNA: TGTGCCAGCTCACACCGGGACGGACGCCAAGAGACCCAGTACTTC. Translated, it gives CASSHRDGRQETQYF.

V and J are TRBV10-3 and TRBJ2-2; the match to TRBD1 covers 11 bases. Germline CDR1 reads ENHRY; CDR2 reads SYGVKD. Germline trimming cut 2 bases from V and 0 bases from J; bases unmatched to any gene: 8. The CDR3 covers 19 residues. DNA of the CDR3: TGTGCCATCAGTGAGACCCTGTGGACAGGGGGCGCGAACACCGGGGAGCTGTTTTTT. This translates into CAISETLWTGGANTGELFF.

The CDR3 sequence: CASTLTGPNEQYF. The CDR3 DNA is TGTGCCAGCACCCTCACAGGGCCCAACGAGCAGTACTTC. The V gene is TRBV5-5, the J gene TRBJ2-7, with D possibly TRBD1 on 6 matching bases. The CDR3 runs to 13 residues. CDR1 and CDR2 from the germline V gene are SGHKS and YYEKEE (reference sequence). The V end was cut by 6 bases, the J end by 5 bases, with 15 bases between.

The rearrangement links TRBV29-1 to TRBJ1-1, with 7 positions matching TRBD1. The CDR3 has 13 amino acids. V was pared by 5 bases and J by 0 bases, with 3 bases of the junction left unmatched. Germline CDR1 SQVTM, CDR2 ANQGSEA. This chain's CDR3 is CSVRGRMNTEAFF. The CDR3, as DNA: TGCAGCGTTAGGGGGCGGATGAACACTGAAGCTTTCTTT.

This clone is a singleton in its sample. This chain links TRBV27 with TRBJ1-5; D not certain. The germline gives CDR1 MNHEY, CDR2 SMNVEV (reference sequence). V was trimmed by 5 bases and J by 0 bases, leaving 17 bases between them. The length of the CDR3 is 17 residues. The CDR3 bases are TGTGCCAGCAGTCCGATCGGGGTGGGTTATAGCAATCAGCCCCAGCATTTT. This encodes CASSPIGVGYSNQPQHF.

This clone was picked up one time. The J gene is TRBJ2-1, the V gene TRBV4-1, with 7 bases matching TRBD2. V lost 3 bases to trimming and J lost 3 bases; unmatched junction nucleotides: 5. Germline lookup yields CDR1 MGHRA and CDR2 YSYEKL. This CDR3 spans 15 amino acids. For the CDR3, the DNA is TGCGCCAGCAGCCACGGGACTACTTTCTACAATGAGCAGTTCTTC. It is translated as CASSHGTTFYNEQFF.

The chain links TRBV5-6 to TRBJ1-4; TRBD1 might be the D (5 bases). Trimming cost V 2 bases and J 0 bases, with 14 bases left between them. CDR1 is SGHDT and CDR2 is YYEEEE in the germline V gene. The CDR3 covers 17 residues. In nucleotides, the CDR3 is TGTGCCAGCAGCTTTGGGCAGGGCCTTGCAACTAATGAAAAACTGTTTTTT. Protein product: CASSFGQGLATNEKLFF.

This clone showed up just a few times. The V gene is TRBV5-5, the J gene TRBJ2-7, with no clear D. V lost 4 bases, J lost 6 bases, and 20 bases lay in between. The length of the CDR3 is 15 residues. From germline, CDR1 is SGHKS and CDR2 YYEKEE (reference sequence). The CDR3 loop reads CASSLNSQGWLEQYF. Written as DNA, the CDR3 is TGTGCCAGCAGCCTCAACAGTCAAGGTTGGCTCGAGCAGTACTTC.

V and J are TRBV10-3 and TRBJ1-4, with 7 bases that match TRBD1. V shed 2 bases, J shed 4 bases, and the junction held 4 bases outside the gene matches. There are 15 residues in the CDR3. Germline lookup yields CDR1 ENHRY and CDR2 SYGVKD. CDR3 DNA: TGTGCCATCAGTGAGACGGACAGGTTTAATGAAAAACTGTTTTTT. Amino acids: CAISETDRFNEKLFF.

The chain couples TRBV27 to TRBJ1-3; D perhaps matches TRBD1 (6 bases). Germline V gene data show CDR1 as MNHEY and CDR2 as SMNVEV (reference sequence). V dropped 0 bases and J dropped 4 bases, with 7 bases sitting between them. This CDR3 is built from 14 residues. The CDR3 region is CASSLSGGGNTIYF. Here the CDR3 DNA reads TGTGCCAGCAGTTTATCAGGGGGGGGAAACACCATATATTTT.

This chain links TRBV25-1 with TRBJ1-6; D is ambiguous. The CDR3 runs 15 residues. V shed 1 base and J shed 7 bases, with 11 bases lying between them. Germline loops: CDR1 MGHDK, CDR2 SYGVNS. DNA of the CDR3: TGTGCCAGCAGTGAATCTGGCGGAAACAATTCACCCCTCCACTTT. Protein product: CASSESGGNNSPLHF.

V usage is TRBV19 and J usage is TRBJ1-2; 7 bases agree with TRBD1. Looked up from germline, CDR1 is LNHDA and CDR2 is SQIVND (reference sequence). Losses at the gene ends were 5 bases for V and 7 bases for J; bases not matched to a gene: 7. This CDR3 region has 13 residues. The DNA of the CDR3 is TGTGCCAGTAGTGATGGACAGGTCTTTGGCTACACCTTC. Translating gives CASSDGQVFGYTF. Using reference TRBV19 and TRBJ1-2 for the parts outside the CDR3, the full variable domain is DGGITQSPKYLFRKEGQNVTLSCEQNLNHDAMYWYRQDPGQGLRLIYYSQIVNDFQKGDIAEGYSVSREKKESFPLTVTSAQKNPTAFYLCASSDGQVFGYTFGSGTRLTVV.

This rearrangement joins TRBV19 to TRBJ1-3; possibly TRBD1 for D (5 bases). Trimming shortened V by 4 bases and J by 2 bases, and 9 bases separated the two germline ends. This CDR3 contains 14 residues. Germline values: CDR1 LNHDA, CDR2 SQIVND (reference sequence). The CDR3 region is CASSTGLAGNTIYF. The CDR3 DNA sequence: TGTGCCAGTAGTACGGGACTTGCTGGAAACACCATATATTTT.

The count of this clone is one. The CDR3 sequence is CASSPEDLTDTQYF. The CDR3 nucleotides read TGCGCCAGCAGCCCAGAGGACCTCACAGATACGCAGTATTTT. The gene calls are TRBV5-1 and TRBJ2-3; no reliable D call. The V end lost 4 bases, the J end lost 2 bases, and 11 bases lay between the germline ends. This CDR3 contains 14 residues. The germline V gene has CDR1 SGHRS and CDR2 YFSETQ.

Remarks on this clone: At one end, the junction sequence differs from germline, possibly due to a read error. The V call is TRBV5-1, the J call TRBJ2-7; 8 bases match TRBD2. Per germline, CDR1 SGHRS and CDR2 YFSETQ. The length of the CDR3 is 14 residues. The CDR3 loop is CVSSLAGGTYEQYF. CDR3 DNA: TGCGTCAGCAGCTTGGCGGGGGGTACCTACGAGCAGTACTTC. The variable domain in full, completed from reference TRBV5-1 and TRBJ2-7, reads KAGVTQTPRYLIKTRGQQVTLSCSPISGHRSVSWYQQTPGQGLQFLFEYFSETQRNKGNFPGRFSGRQFSNSRSEMNVSTLELGDSALYLCVSSLAGGTYEQYFGPGTRLTVT.

This chain links TRBV4-1 with TRBJ1-1, with unresolved D. This CDR3 comprises 17 residues. Trimming shortened V by 3 bases and J by 2 bases, and 19 bases separated the two germline ends. Germline loops: CDR1 MGHRA, CDR2 YSYEKL. CDR3 sequence reads: CASSQMGGRLENTEAFF. Here the CDR3 DNA reads TGCGCCAGCAGCCAGATGGGTGGGCGTTTGGAAAACACTGAAGCTTTCTTT.

The chain uses TRBV7-2 and TRBJ2-3, with D tentatively TRBD1 (5 bases). This CDR3 has 16 amino acids. V dropped 1 base and J dropped 1 base, with 12 bases sitting between them. From germline, CDR1 is SGHTA and CDR2 FQGNSA. The CDR3 nucleotides are TGTGCCAGCAGCTTAGGGACAAGCACAGGCACAGATACGCAGTATTTT. Translating it yields CASSLGTSTGTDTQYF.

The chain joins TRBV5-1 to TRBJ2-3, with a weak D call TRBD2 (5 bases). This CDR3 region has 15 residues. V lost 1 base, J lost 1 base, and 10 bases lay in between. CDR1 is SGHRS, CDR2 YFSETQ, per germline. The CDR3 sequence is CASSLRGIGTDTQYF. As DNA, the CDR3 is TGCGCCAGCAGCTTGCGGGGTATTGGCACAGATACGCAGTATTTT.

The chain carries TRBV28 and TRBJ2-6, with 7 bases that match TRBD1. Germline-derived CDR1 and CDR2 are MDHEN and SYDVKM. CDR3 length: 17 residues. V lost 3 bases and J lost 2; bases outside the gene matches: 7. CDR3 in DNA: TGTGCCAGCAGTTTTCGGACAGGAGGCGCTGGGGCCAACGTCCTGACTTTC. Protein: CASSFRTGGAGANVLTF.

This clone was counted once. The CDR3 here is CASTPRGLAPLSSYNEQFF. Written as DNA, the CDR3 is TGTGCCAGTACCCCACGGGGACTAGCGCCTTTAAGCTCCTACAATGAGCAGTTCTTC. The chain combines TRBV19 with TRBJ2-1, with 10 bases that match TRBD2. Germline CDR1 and CDR2: LNHDA and SQIVND (reference sequence). Unmatched junction bases numbered 15, after V lost 7 bases and J lost 0 bases. This CDR3 spans 19 amino acids.

V and J are TRBV11-2 and TRBJ1-1; 7 bases fit TRBD1. The V gene's germline CDR1 is SGHAT and CDR2 FQNNGV. The CDR3 consists of 16 residues. J was trimmed by 7 bases and V by 7 bases; bases with no gene match: 18. The DNA of the CDR3 is TGTGCCAGCATCCAAGGCCGACAGGGATCTACGATTGAAGCTTTCTTT. Protein product: CASIQGRQGSTIEAFF.

The V call is TRBV13, the J call TRBJ1-2; TRBD1 aligns across 7 bases. The CDR3 extends over 15 amino acids. Germline V gene data show CDR1 as PRHDT and CDR2 as FYEKMQ (reference sequence). The ends lost 3 bases at V and 2 bases at J; junction bases unmatched: 6. CDR3 sequence (DNA): TGTGCCAGCAGCTTCGTGGACAGGCCGAACTATGGCTACACCTTC. It codes for CASSFVDRPNYGYTF.

The chain carries TRBV6-2 or TRBV6-3 and TRBJ1-2, with TRBD1 matching over 8 bases. Trimming cost V 4 bases and J 8 bases; bases outside gene matches: 6. The CDR3 consists of 13 residues. Germline loops: CDR1 MNHEY, CDR2 SVGEGT. The CDR3 protein is CASSWTGNDGYTF. Written as DNA, the CDR3 is TGTGCCAGCAGTTGGACAGGGAACGACGGCTACACCTTC.

The rearrangement links TRBV11-2 to TRBJ2-5; the D is unclear. Germline V gives CDR1 SGHAT, CDR2 FQNNGV. V dropped 4 bases and J dropped 7 bases, with 13 bases sitting between them. The CDR3 length is 13 residues. CDR3 loop: CASSSLIRPTQYF. The CDR3 nucleotides are TGTGCCAGCAGCTCTCTTATCAGGCCGACCCAGTACTTC.

The chain employs TRBV12-3 or TRBV12-4 and TRBJ1-1, with D uncertain. This CDR3 is built from 13 residues. Trimming took 1 base from V and 5 from J, leaving 8 bases between them. For the CDR3, the DNA is TGTGCCAGCAGTTTAGGGCAGCTGACTGAAGCTTTCTTT. Translation: CASSLGQLTEAFF.

The CDR3 region is CASSFNRASGNTIYF. As DNA, the CDR3 is TGTGCCAGCAGCTTCAACAGGGCCTCTGGAAACACCATATATTTT. The rearrangement links TRBV7-2 to TRBJ1-3; a weak D match, TRBD1 (6 bases). Germline V gene data show CDR1 as SGHTA and CDR2 as FQGNSA. The CDR3 runs to 15 residues. The V gene lost 3 bases and the J gene lost 0 bases, with 9 bases spanning the gap.